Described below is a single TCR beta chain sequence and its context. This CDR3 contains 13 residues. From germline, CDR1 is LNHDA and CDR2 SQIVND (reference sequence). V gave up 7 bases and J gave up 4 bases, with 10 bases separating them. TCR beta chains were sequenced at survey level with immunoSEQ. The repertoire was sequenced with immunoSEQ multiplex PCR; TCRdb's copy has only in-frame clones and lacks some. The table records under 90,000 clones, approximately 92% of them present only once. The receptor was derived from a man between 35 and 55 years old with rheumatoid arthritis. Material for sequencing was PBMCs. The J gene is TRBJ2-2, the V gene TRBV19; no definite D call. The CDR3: CASTPLSTGELFF. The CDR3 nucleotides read TGTGCCAGTACCCCTTTGTCCACCGGGGAGCTGTTTTTT.